This TCR beta chain comes out of a study of T-cell memory formation after mild COVID-19. About this clonotype itself: As yet, its antigen is unknown.

Germline V CDR1 and CDR2: SGHAT, FQNNGV. V dropped 2 bases and J dropped 1; count of bases not matched to a gene: 14. The CDR3 length is 20 residues. Overall study findings and caveats: The authors left the SARS-CoV-2 specificity of second-wave clones peaking on day 37 unconfirmed. Clones that contracted clustered mainly in CM and EM if CD4+ and in EMRA if CD8+.

UMIs and sample barcodes were carried by the TCR alpha and TCR beta cDNA libraries that 5'RACE produced using constant-segment primers. TCRdb passed the 5' RACE reads through MiXCR, listing each CDR3 protein once. The table records approximately 300,000 distinct CDR3 sequences, roughly 15% of them present only once. Sequenced material: PBMCs or a T cell subset sorted from them (not recorded which). The origin of this receptor is a young man who had mild COVID-19 (a few samples of this study predate the infection). Cell type and time point are not known. This chain uses TRBV11-2 with TRBJ2-4, with 10 bases matching TRBD1. The CDR3 here is CASSLLDRDRGQWAKNIQYF. The CDR3 DNA follows: TGTGCCAGCAGCTTATTAGACCGGGACAGGGGCCAGTGGGCCAAAAACATTCAGTACTTC.